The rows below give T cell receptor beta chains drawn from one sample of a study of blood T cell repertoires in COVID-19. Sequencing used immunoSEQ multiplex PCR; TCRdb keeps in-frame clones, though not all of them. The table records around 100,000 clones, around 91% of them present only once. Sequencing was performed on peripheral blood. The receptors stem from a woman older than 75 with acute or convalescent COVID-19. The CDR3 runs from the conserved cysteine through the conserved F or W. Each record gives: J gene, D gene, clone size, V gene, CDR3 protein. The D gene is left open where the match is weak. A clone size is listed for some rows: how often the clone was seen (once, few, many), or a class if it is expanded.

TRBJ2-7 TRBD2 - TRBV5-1 CASSSGTSGGVVGYEQYF
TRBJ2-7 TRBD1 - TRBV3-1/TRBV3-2 CASRGQHLEQYF
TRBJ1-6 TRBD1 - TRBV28 CASSYTGGNSPLHF
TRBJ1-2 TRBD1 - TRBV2 CATQPGQGSYGYTF
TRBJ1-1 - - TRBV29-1 CSVEKGGNTEAFF
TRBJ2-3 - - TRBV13 CASSRRTATDTQYF
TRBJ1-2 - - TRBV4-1 CASSHTGLYGYTF
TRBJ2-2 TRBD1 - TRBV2 CASTWTGKSDTGELFF
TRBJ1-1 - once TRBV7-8 CASSLMTTGNTEAFF
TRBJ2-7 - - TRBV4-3 CASSQDGDSSYEQYF